One and the same sample provided the 28 T cell receptor beta chains below, sequenced in a study of T cells after yellow fever vaccination. TCRdb re-derived calls from the 5' RACE reads in MiXCR, one entry per CDR3 protein. The sample lists 450,000 to 650,000 distinct CDR3 sequences, less than 25% seen once, with 15% to 20% in the top ten. The sample in question was PBMCs, obtained roughly 23 days after the first yellow fever vaccination. Receptors originate from a man aged 18 to 30 who received the YFV17D yellow fever vaccine.

A few counts support this clonotype. The chain joins TRBV20-1 to TRBJ2-7; D call uncertain. The CDR3 sequence is 12 residues long. Trimming cost V 5 bases and J 0 bases, with 8 bases left between them. Germline V gene lookup returns CDR1 DFQATT and CDR2 SNEGSKA (reference sequence). For the CDR3, the DNA is TGCAGTGCTGGCCCAGCCTCCTACGAGCAGTACTTC. Residues: CSAGPASYEQYF.

This clonotype was found a few times. V usage is TRBV3-1 and J usage is TRBJ2-3; 8 bases line up with TRBD1. The V and J ends lost 5 bases and 1 base, in that order; junction bases with no gene match: 8. The germline CDR1 and CDR2 sequences are LGHDT and YNNKEL (reference sequence). This CDR3 is 16 amino acids long. The DNA for the CDR3 is TGTGCCAGCAGCTACCAGGGGGCGCGGGGCACAGATACGCAGTATTTT. It yields the protein CASSYQGARGTDTQYF.

This clonotype was detected only a few times. The chain couples TRBV5-5 to TRBJ2-2, with TRBD2 matching over 8 bases. Germline V gene lookup returns CDR1 SGHKS and CDR2 YYEKEE (reference sequence). The V gene end was trimmed by 2 bases and the J gene end by 6 bases; junction bases not matched to a gene: 6. There are 15 residues in the CDR3. The CDR3 loop reads CASSLYRGGSGELFF. CDR3 nucleotides: TGTGCCAGCAGCTTATATCGGGGGGGGTCCGGGGAGCTGTTTTTT.

This clonotype has a handful of counts. The chain carries TRBV11-2 and TRBJ2-3; 7 nucleotides match TRBD2. Germline CDR1 SGHAT, CDR2 FQNNGV. This CDR3 is built from 18 residues. With 5 bases clipped from V and 2 bases from J, the junction kept 16 bases outside the gene matches. The CDR3: CASSPTIEAGRFTDTQYF. In DNA form, the CDR3 reads TGTGCCAGCAGCCCAACAATTGAGGCCGGGAGGTTCACAGATACGCAGTATTTT.

V gene TRBV4-1 combines with J gene TRBJ1-4, with a tentative D call TRBD1 (5 bases). Germline lookup yields CDR1 MGHRA and CDR2 YSYEKL. The CDR3 loop spans 15 amino acids. V was clipped by 8 bases and J by 7 bases, with 20 bases between them. DNA of the CDR3: TGCGCCAGCCGCTTCGTAGGGGACCGGGTTGAAAAACTGTTTTTT. Amino acids: CASRFVGDRVEKLFF.

This clonotype has ten or more counts. This chain links TRBV29-1 with TRBJ2-1, with 12 bases identical to TRBD2. Trimming took 3 bases from V and 3 from J; bases not matched to a gene: 9. There are 17 residues in the CDR3. CDR1 SQVTM and CDR2 ANQGSEA come from the germline V gene. The CDR3 nucleotides read TGCAGCGTTGATGTCGCTAGCGGGGGGGCAAGCTACAATGAGCAGTTCTTC. Protein: CSVDVASGGASYNEQFF.

This chain uses TRBV5-6 with TRBJ2-7; D might be TRBD1 or TRBD2, each matching 6 bases. The CDR3 spans 14 residues. Germline V gene data show CDR1 as SGHDT and CDR2 as YYEEEE. Trimming took off 2 bases at V and 2 bases at J, with 11 bases between the two ends. For the CDR3, the DNA is TGTGCCAGCAGCTTTCGGGGGCGAACCTACGAGCAGTACTTC. Protein sequence: CASSFRGRTYEQYF.

This clonotype was seen only a few times. This sequence joins TRBV20-1 and TRBJ2-3; 10 bases map to TRBD2. This CDR3 comprises 15 residues. V lost 3 bases to trimming and J lost 1 base; unmatched junction nucleotides: 4. Germline CDR1 and CDR2: DFQATT and SNEGSKA (reference sequence). The CDR3 DNA is TGCAGTGCTAGGTACCTAGCGGGGGGCACAGATACGCAGTATTTT. As protein: CSARYLAGGTDTQYF.

The chain is built from TRBV7-9 and TRBJ1-3; unclear D gene. Germline V CDR1 and CDR2: SEHNR, FQNEAQ (reference sequence). V was pared by 0 bases and J by 4 bases, with 10 bases between. The CDR3 spans 15 residues. The CDR3 here is CASSLAAGTGNTIYF. The CDR3 DNA follows: TGTGCCAGCAGCTTAGCGGCGGGTACCGGAAACACCATATATTTT.

This clonotype was observed a handful of times. The CDR3 coding sequence is TGCGCCAGCTTCGACAGGGGCCTCCAAGAGACCCAGTACTTC. This gives the protein CASFDRGLQETQYF. This rearrangement joins TRBV5-1 to TRBJ2-5; 8 bases agree with TRBD1. The germline CDR1 and CDR2 sequences are SGHRS and YFSETQ. V gave up 7 bases and J gave up 1 base; unmatched junction bases: 6. The length of the CDR3 is 14 residues.

This clonotype was recorded a few times. The chain uses TRBV12-3 or TRBV12-4 and TRBJ2-3; TRBD2 matches at 7 bases. V dropped 5 bases and J dropped 0; count of bases not matched to a gene: 5. This CDR3 spans 15 amino acids. The CDR3 DNA follows: TGTGCCAGCAGTAGAGCGGGATTTAGCACAGATACGCAGTATTTT. It is translated as CASSRAGFSTDTQYF.

This clonotype was counted between two and nine times. The chain couples TRBV9 to TRBJ2-2; D gene uncertain. The CDR3 is 18 residues long. Per germline, CDR1 SGDLS and CDR2 YYNGEE. Trimming pared 2 bases from V and 3 bases from J, leaving 20 bases between. The CDR3 nucleotides read TGTGCCAGCAGCGTCGGTGGTGGACCTAGACATCACACCGGGGAGCTGTTTTTT. This codes for CASSVGGGPRHHTGELFF.

This clonotype was detected a few times. The genes are TRBV7-9 and TRBJ2-1; 9 nucleotides agree with TRBD1. The CDR3 length is 16 residues. The germline gives CDR1 SEHNR, CDR2 FQNEAQ (reference sequence). Trimming cost V 3 bases and J 7 bases; bases outside gene matches: 10. The DNA for the CDR3 is TGTGCCAGCAGCTTCTCCGGGACAGGGATCAGGAATGAGCAGTTCTTC. Protein product: CASSFSGTGIRNEQFF.

The chain uses TRBV7-9 and TRBJ1-1; tentative D call: TRBD1 (5 bases). The CDR3 has 15 amino acids. V was clipped by 5 bases and J by 3 bases, with 16 bases between them. Per the germline V gene, CDR1 is SEHNR and CDR2 is FQNEAQ (reference sequence). CDR3 sequence (DNA): TGTGCCAGCAGCACGGGGCGGCAAATGGACACTGAAGCTTTCTTT. Translation: CASSTGRQMDTEAFF.

This clonotype has ten or more counts. The V and J genes are TRBV10-1 and TRBJ2-5, with D uncertain. Germline V lookup: CDR1 WNHNN, CDR2 SYGVQD (reference sequence). This CDR3 region has 14 residues. V lost 8 bases and J 7 bases, leaving 20 bases between the germline ends. This CDR3 reads CASLGDPGGGTQYF. CDR3 nucleotides: TGCGCCAGCTTGGGTGATCCCGGTGGTGGGACCCAGTACTTC.

V and J are TRBV4-1 and TRBJ2-5; 15 positions agree with TRBD2. With V trimmed by 0 bases and J by 0 bases, 5 bases remained unmatched. The CDR3 spans 19 residues. CDR1 and CDR2 (germline): MGHRA, YSYEKL. Written as DNA, the CDR3 is TGCGCCAGCAGCCAAGACACCGGGACTAGCGGGGGGTACCAAGAGACCCAGTACTTC. Amino acids: CASSQDTGTSGGYQETQYF.

This clonotype was counted between two and nine times. The V gene is TRBV5-1, the J gene TRBJ2-3; D possibly corresponds to TRBD1 (5 bases). The V end was cut by 5 bases, the J end by 4 bases, with 14 bases between. Germline CDR1 SGHRS, CDR2 YFSETQ. The CDR3 has 14 residues. The CDR3 sequence: CASRILGPADTQYF. The CDR3 coding sequence is TGCGCCAGCAGAATCTTGGGGCCCGCAGATACGCAGTATTTT.

In its sample, this clonotype was seen a few times. The rearrangement joins TRBV10-3 to TRBJ1-1, with TRBD1 as a possible D gene (6 bases). Trimming pared 7 bases from V and 5 bases from J, leaving 14 bases between. Germline CDR1 ENHRY, CDR2 SYGVKD. The CDR3 runs 13 residues. Here the CDR3 reads CAIKGGEETEAFF. The CDR3 region has the DNA TGTGCCATCAAGGGGGGAGAAGAAACTGAAGCTTTCTTT.

This chain joins TRBV7-3 and TRBJ2-2, with TRBD1 as a possible D gene (5 bases). V dropped 6 bases and J dropped 0 bases, with 11 bases sitting between them. Germline CDR1 reads SGHTA; CDR2 reads FQGTGA. The CDR3 runs 15 residues. The CDR3 reads CASSPRGSNTGELFF. The CDR3 nucleotides read TGTGCCAGCAGTCCTAGGGGTTCGAACACCGGGGAGCTGTTTTTT.

On this clonotype itself: One end of the junction fails to match germline, which may point to a read error. The rearrangement joins TRBV7-2 to TRBJ2-3, with 8 nucleotides matching TRBD2. The CDR3 spans 15 residues. In germline, CDR1 is SGHTA, CDR2 FQGNSA. The CDR3: CASSLVALAADTQSF. The DNA for the CDR3 is TGTGCCAGCAGCTTAGTGGCACTAGCGGCTGATACGCAGTCTTTT.

J is TRBJ2-1 and V is TRBV5-5, with 14 bases identical to TRBD2. CDR3 length equals 16 residues. Looked up from germline, CDR1 is SGHKS and CDR2 is YYEKEE (reference sequence). The ends lost 4 bases at V and 8 bases at J; junction bases unmatched: 8. CDR3 sequence: CASSAGLAGAGYEQFF. Here the CDR3 DNA reads TGTGCCAGCAGCGCGGGACTAGCGGGGGCGGGTTATGAGCAGTTCTTC.

This clonotype was observed a handful of times. This chain connects TRBV7-9 to TRBJ1-5, with 7 bases identical to TRBD1. This CDR3 comprises 15 residues. Trimming cost V 5 bases and J 4 bases; bases outside gene matches: 8. Germline CDR1 SEHNR, CDR2 FQNEAQ (reference sequence). CDR3 nucleotide sequence: TGTGCCAGCAGCGCCTCAGGGGGACCGAATCAGCCCCAGCATTTT. This encodes CASSASGGPNQPQHF. Complete variable domain (other parts from reference TRBV7-9 and TRBJ1-5): DTGVSQNPRHKITKRGQNVTFRCDPISEHNRLYWYRQTLGQGPEFLTYFQNEAQLEKSRLLSDRFSAERPKGSFSTLEIQRTEQGDSAMYLCASSASGGPNQPQHFGDGTRLSIL.

This clonotype is a singleton in its sample. The V and J genes are TRBV4-1 and TRBJ2-3; TRBD2 agrees at 8 bases. With V trimmed by 2 bases and J by 1 base, 2 bases remained unmatched. CDR1 is MGHRA and CDR2 is YSYEKL in the germline V gene. This CDR3 is 15 amino acids long. CDR3 in amino acids: CASSQKTSGTDTQYF. The CDR3 region has the DNA TGCGCCAGCAGCCAAAAGACTAGCGGCACAGATACGCAGTATTTT.

Many counts were recorded for this clonotype. This chain joins TRBV4-3 and TRBJ2-1; TRBD2 matches 12 bases. The CDR3 sequence is 15 residues long. CDR1 and CDR2 (germline): LGHNA, YSLEER. V lost 2 bases to trimming and J lost 7 bases; unmatched junction nucleotides: 3. Here the CDR3 reads CASSQPSGGVNEQFF. CDR3 nucleotides: TGCGCCAGCAGCCAACCTAGCGGGGGGGTAAATGAGCAGTTCTTC.

This sequence joins TRBV7-2 and TRBJ1-4; D possibly corresponds to TRBD1 (5 bases). With 0 bases removed from V and 8 bases from J, the gap between germline ends came to 13 bases. Per the germline V gene, CDR1 is SGHTA and CDR2 is FQGNSA. The CDR3 totals 15 residues. The CDR3 protein is CASSLARGVAEKLFF. As DNA, the CDR3 is TGTGCCAGCAGCTTAGCTAGGGGAGTGGCGGAAAAACTGTTTTTT. Using reference TRBV7-2 and TRBJ1-4 for the parts outside the CDR3, the full variable domain is GAGVSQSPSNKVTEKGKDVELRCDPISGHTALYWYRQSLGQGLEFLIYFQGNSAPDKSGLPSDRFSAERTGGSVSTLTIQRTQQEDSAVYLCASSLARGVAEKLFFGSGTQLSVL.

The chain has TRBV7-8 and TRBJ2-7; no firm D call. The CDR3 runs to 16 residues. The V gene's germline CDR1 is SGHVS and CDR2 FQNEAQ. Trimming removed 2 bases from V and 3 bases from J, with 17 bases in between. This CDR3 is CASSLTAAGEGYEQYF. CDR3 DNA sequence: TGTGCCAGCAGCTTAACGGCGGCCGGAGAAGGCTACGAGCAGTACTTC.

This clonotype came up a few times. The J gene is TRBJ2-3, the V gene TRBV9; D gene uncertain. The germline V gene encodes CDR1 SGDLS and CDR2 YYNGEE. V was trimmed by 0 bases and J by 4 bases, leaving 9 bases between them. The CDR3 consists of 14 residues. This CDR3 reads CASSVVSSSDTQYF. The CDR3 region has the DNA TGTGCCAGCAGCGTAGTTAGTAGCTCAGATACGCAGTATTTT.

The chain recombines TRBV6-2 or TRBV6-3 with TRBJ2-1; D is undetermined. Germline CDR1 is MNHEY and CDR2 is SVGEGT. This CDR3 region has 12 residues. The V end lost 5 bases, the J end lost 7 bases, and 9 bases lay between the germline ends. The CDR3, as DNA: TGTGCCAGCAGTCAGGAGATAAATGAGCAGTTCTTC. Protein product: CASSQEINEQFF.